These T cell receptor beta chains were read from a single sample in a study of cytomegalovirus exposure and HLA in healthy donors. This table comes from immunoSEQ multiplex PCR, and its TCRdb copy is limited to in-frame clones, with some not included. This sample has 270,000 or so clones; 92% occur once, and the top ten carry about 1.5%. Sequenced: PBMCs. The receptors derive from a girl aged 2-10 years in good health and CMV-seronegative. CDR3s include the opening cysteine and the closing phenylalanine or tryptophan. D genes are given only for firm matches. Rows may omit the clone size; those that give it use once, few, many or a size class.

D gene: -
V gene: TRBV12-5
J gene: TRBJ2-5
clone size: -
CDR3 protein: CASARETQYF
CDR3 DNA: TGTGCTAGTGCCCGGGAGACCCAGTACTTC

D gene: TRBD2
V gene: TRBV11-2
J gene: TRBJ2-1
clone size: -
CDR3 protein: CASSALVVISGSSYNEQFF
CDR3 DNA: TGTGCCAGCAGCGCACTAGTCGTTATTAGCGGGAGCTCCTACAATGAGCAGTTCTTC

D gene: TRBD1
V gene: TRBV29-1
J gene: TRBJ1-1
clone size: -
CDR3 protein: CSVEVPGQENTEAFF
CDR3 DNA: TGCAGCGTTGAAGTTCCGGGACAGGAAAACACTGAAGCTTTCTTT

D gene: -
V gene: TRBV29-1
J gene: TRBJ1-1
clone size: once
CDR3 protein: CSAGAGNTEAFF
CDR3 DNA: TGCAGCGCCGGCGCGGGAAACACTGAAGCTTTCTTT

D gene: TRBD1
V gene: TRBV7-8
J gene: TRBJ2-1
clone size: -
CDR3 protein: CASSLGTGGWNEQFF
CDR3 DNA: TGTGCCAGCAGCTTAGGGACAGGGGGCTGGAATGAGCAGTTCTTC

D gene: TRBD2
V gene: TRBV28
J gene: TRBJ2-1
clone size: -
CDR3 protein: CASSFRAGRYNEQFF
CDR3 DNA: TGTGCCAGCAGTTTCAGAGCGGGGCGTTACAATGAGCAGTTCTTC

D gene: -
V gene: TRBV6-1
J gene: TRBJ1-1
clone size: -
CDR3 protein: CAGRGGYTEAFF
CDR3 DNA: TGTGCCGGCCGGGGGGGTTACACTGAAGCTTTCTTT

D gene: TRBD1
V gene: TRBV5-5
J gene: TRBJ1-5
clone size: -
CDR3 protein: CASSLGQGASQPQHF
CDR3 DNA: TGTGCCAGCAGCCTGGGACAGGGGGCTTCTCAGCCCCAGCATTTT

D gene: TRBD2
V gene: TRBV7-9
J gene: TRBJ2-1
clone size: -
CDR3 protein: CALTGLAKYNEQFF
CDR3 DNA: TGTGCCTTAACGGGACTAGCGAAGTACAATGAGCAGTTCTTC

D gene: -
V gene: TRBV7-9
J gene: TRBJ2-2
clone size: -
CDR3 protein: CASVPGGAYNGELFF
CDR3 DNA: TGTGCCAGCGTCCCTGGCGGTGCATACAACGGGGAGCTGTTTTTT

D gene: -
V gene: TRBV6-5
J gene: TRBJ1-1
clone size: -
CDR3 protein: CASSLSLTGVTEAFF
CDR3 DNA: TGTGCCAGCAGTCTAAGTCTTACAGGAGTCACTGAAGCTTTCTTT

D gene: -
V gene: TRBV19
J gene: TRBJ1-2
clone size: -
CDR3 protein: CASTGSMGGALINYGYTF
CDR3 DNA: TGTGCCAGCACCGGATCAATGGGGGGGGCGCTTATCAACTATGGCTACACCTTC

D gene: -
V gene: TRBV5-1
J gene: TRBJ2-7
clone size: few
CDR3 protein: CASSYTYEQYF
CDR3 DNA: TGCGCCAGCAGCTACACCTACGAGCAGTACTTC

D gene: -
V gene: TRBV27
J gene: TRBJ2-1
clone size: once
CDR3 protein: CASRGGANTNEQFF
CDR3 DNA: TGTGCCAGCAGGGGGGGGGCCAATACGAATGAGCAGTTCTTC

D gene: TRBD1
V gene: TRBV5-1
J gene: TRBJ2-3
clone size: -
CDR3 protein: CASSERGLTDTQYF
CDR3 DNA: TGCGCCAGCAGCGAAAGGGGGCTAACAGATACGCAGTATTTT

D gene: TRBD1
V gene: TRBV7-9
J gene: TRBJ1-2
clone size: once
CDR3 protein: CASSPGQGAFGYTF
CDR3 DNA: TGTGCCAGCAGCCCCGGACAGGGGGCGTTTGGCTACACCTTC

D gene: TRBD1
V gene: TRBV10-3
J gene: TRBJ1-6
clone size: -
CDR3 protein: CAVNTGEESSPLHF
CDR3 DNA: TGTGCCGTCAACACAGGGGAAGAGAGTTCACCCCTCCACTTT

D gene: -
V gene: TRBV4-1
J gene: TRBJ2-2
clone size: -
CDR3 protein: CASSVSPGELFF
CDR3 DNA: TGCGCCAGCAGCGTCTCCCCCGGGGAGCTGTTTTTT

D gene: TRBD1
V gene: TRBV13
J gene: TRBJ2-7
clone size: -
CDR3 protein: CASSSSGDRASYEQYF
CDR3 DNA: TGTGCCAGCAGCTCCTCGGGGGACAGGGCCTCCTACGAGCAGTACTTC

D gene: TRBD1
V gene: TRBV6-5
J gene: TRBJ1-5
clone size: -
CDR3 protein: CASSFGQGNGEPQHF
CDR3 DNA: TGTGCCAGCAGTTTCGGACAGGGGAACGGTGAGCCCCAGCATTTT

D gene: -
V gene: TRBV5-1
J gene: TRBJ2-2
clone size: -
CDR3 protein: CASSLVRTGELFF
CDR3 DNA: TGCGCCAGCAGCTTGGTTCGGACCGGGGAGCTGTTTTTT

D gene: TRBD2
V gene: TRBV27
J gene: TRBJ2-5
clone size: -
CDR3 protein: CASSFLAGGQETQYF
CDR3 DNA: TGTGCCAGCAGTTTCCTAGCGGGAGGCCAAGAGACCCAGTACTTC

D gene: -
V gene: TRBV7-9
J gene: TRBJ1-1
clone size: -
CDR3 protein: CASSFSWVLGRGNTEAFF
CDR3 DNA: TGTGCCAGCAGCTTTTCGTGGGTCTTGGGCAGGGGAAACACTGAAGCTTTCTTT

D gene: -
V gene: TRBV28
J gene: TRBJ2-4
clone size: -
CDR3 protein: CASSLLGLLDIQYF
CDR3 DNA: TGTGCCAGCAGTTTATTGGGCCTACTGGACATTCAGTACTTC

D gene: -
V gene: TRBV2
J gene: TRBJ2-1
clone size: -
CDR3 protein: CASSGLLRGVRDEQFF
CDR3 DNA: TGTGCCAGCTCCGGGCTCCTCAGGGGTGTGCGTGATGAGCAGTTCTTC

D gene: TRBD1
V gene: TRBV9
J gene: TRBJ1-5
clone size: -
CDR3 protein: CASSVGTGIHQPQHF
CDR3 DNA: TGTGCCAGCAGCGTAGGGACAGGGATCCATCAGCCCCAGCATTTT

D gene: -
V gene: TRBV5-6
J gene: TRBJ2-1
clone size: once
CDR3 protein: CASSLKWSSYNEQFF
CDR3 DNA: TGTGCCAGCAGCTTGAAGTGGAGCTCCTACAATGAGCAGTTCTTC

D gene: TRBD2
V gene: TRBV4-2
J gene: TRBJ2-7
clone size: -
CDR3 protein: CASSQDPASGRAGGIYEQYF
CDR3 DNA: TGTGCCAGCAGCCAAGATCCGGCTAGCGGGAGGGCTGGGGGGATTTACGAGCAGTACTTC

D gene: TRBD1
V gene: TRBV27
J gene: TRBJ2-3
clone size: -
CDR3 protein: CASSLSNVPGQGAFLDTQYF
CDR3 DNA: TGTGCCAGCAGTTTATCAAACGTTCCGGGACAGGGGGCTTTTTTGGATACGCAGTATTTT

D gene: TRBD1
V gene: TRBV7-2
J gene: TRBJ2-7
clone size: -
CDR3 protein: CASSLLDRGERYF
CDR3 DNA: TGTGCCAGCAGCCTACTGGACAGGGGGGAGCGGTACTTC

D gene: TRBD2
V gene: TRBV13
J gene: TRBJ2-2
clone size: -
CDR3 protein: CASSSPSGANTGELFF
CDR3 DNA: TGTGCCAGCAGCTCCCCTAGCGGGGCGAACACCGGGGAGCTGTTTTTT

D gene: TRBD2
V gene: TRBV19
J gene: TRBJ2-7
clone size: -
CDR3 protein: CASSTRALAGGLDEQYF
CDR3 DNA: TGTGCCAGTAGTACCCGAGCCTTAGCGGGAGGTCTGGACGAGCAGTACTTC

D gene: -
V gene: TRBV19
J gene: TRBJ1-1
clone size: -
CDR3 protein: CASSRRGSNTEAFF
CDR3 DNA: TGTGCCAGTAGTCGTCGTGGCTCGAACACTGAAGCTTTCTTT

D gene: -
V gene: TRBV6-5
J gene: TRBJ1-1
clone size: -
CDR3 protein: CASSYSTQGGTEAFF
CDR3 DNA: TGTGCCAGCAGTTACTCGACCCAGGGAGGAACTGAAGCTTTCTTT

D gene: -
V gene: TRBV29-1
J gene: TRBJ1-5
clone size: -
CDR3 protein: CSVGTASNQPQHF
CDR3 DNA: TGCAGCGTTGGAACAGCTAGCAATCAGCCCCAGCATTTT

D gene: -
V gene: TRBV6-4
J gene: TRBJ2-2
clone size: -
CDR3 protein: CASSRNTGELFF
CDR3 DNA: TGTGCCAGCAGCCGGAACACCGGGGAGCTGTTTTTT

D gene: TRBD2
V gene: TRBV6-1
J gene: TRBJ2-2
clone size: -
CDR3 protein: CASSEFPRLAGNTGELFF
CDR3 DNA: TGTGCCAGCAGTGAATTCCCACGACTAGCGGGGAACACCGGGGAGCTGTTTTTT

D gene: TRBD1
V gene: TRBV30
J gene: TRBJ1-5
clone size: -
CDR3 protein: CAWDRGPGNQPQHF
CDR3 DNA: TGTGCCTGGGACAGGGGGCCAGGCAATCAGCCCCAGCATTTT

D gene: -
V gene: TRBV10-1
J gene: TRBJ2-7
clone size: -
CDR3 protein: CASSDKNMGGHEQYF
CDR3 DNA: TGCGCCAGCAGTGACAAGAATATGGGAGGTCACGAGCAGTACTTC

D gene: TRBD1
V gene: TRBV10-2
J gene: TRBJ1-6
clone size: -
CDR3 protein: CASSQWGDSSSPLHF
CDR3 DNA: TGCGCCAGCAGTCAGTGGGGGGACAGTTCCTCACCCCTCCACTTT